The sequence of this T cell receptor (beta chain) was determined in a study of T cell changes during pregnancy in multiple sclerosis. TCRdb keeps only in-frame clones here, not all; method: immunoSEQ multiplex PCR. Among roughly 40,000 clones listed, roughly 90% were seen once. This clone appeared once. The CDR3 length is 14 residues. Trimming took off 6 bases at V and 9 bases at J, with 15 bases between the two ends. Germline V gene data show CDR1 as MNHEY and CDR2 as SVGAGI. The source material was CD8+ T cells from peripheral blood mononuclear cells, sampled before pregnancy. This sequence originates from a female donor with multiple sclerosis, enrolled in a pregnancy study. The V call is TRBV6-5, the J call TRBJ1-6, with D hard to call. This CDR3 reads CASSEQMSGSPLHF. As DNA, the CDR3 is TGTGCCAGCAGCGAACAGATGAGCGGTTCACCCCTCCACTTT.